This T cell receptor beta chain is drawn from a study of blood T cell repertoires in COVID-19. Clones were read by immunoSEQ multiplex PCR, and TCRdb kept only the in-frame ones, dropping some. The data show roughly 250,000 clones, roughly nine tenths seen once. Germline CDR1 reads MGHRA; CDR2 reads YSYEKL. V was cut by 4 bases and J by 9 bases, with 18 bases left in between. CDR3 size: 14 residues. The sequencing sample was made of peripheral blood. The rearrangement joins TRBV4-1 to TRBJ1-2; no firm D call. This clonotype was obtained from a woman under 40 with COVID-19, enrolled during active disease. CDR3 loop: CASSPNSRSGSYTF. The CDR3 DNA reads as TGCGCCAGCAGCCCGAACTCGAGGTCGGGGAGCTACACCTTC.